This TCR beta chain was sequenced during a study of human T cells and chemical hapten exposure (dated by TCRdb to the early 2020s). Background for the entire study: The libraries were sequenced as a pool, and the TCR yield per sample differed mostly because of small variations in library volumes within the pool. The study tracked peripheral blood TCR repertoire changes in vivo during primary and secondary sensitization to the hapten diphenylcyclopropenone (DPC) in alopecia patients.

Total RNA was isolated from unfractionated whole blood collected in Tempus Blood RNA tubes. Five healthy volunteers served as TCR sequencing controls and were bled at day 0, 2 weeks and 6 weeks. The investigation overall reported the following: DPC sensitization did not change the number of TCRs with a frequency above 1 in 1000, and there was no evidence of changes in global repertoire structure. Repeated subsampling changed both the strength of the expansion versus patch-test correlation and the threshold at which the correlation became significant.

During library preparation, unique molecular identifiers were attached to individual cDNA molecules so that TCRs could be counted quantitatively and reproducibly. For every blood RNA sample, sequencing covered both the TCR alpha and TCR beta chains. In the original analysis: A median of around 96,000 TCRs per sample was observed, with a range of about 23,224 to 700,000. The Decombinator software suite was used to annotate the V, J and CDR3 of the TCR reads. To make PS versus PT1 abundance plots, every sample was subsampled to the same number of TCRs (28,000). TCRs were defined as expanded if absent before sensitization and observed at least eight times at the 2-week time point. TCRdb redid the processing of the public reads, applying fastp at Q25 and MiXCR, and retained in-frame beta chains. Rows matching on CDR3 protein sequence are summarized as one entry with the most common DNA and genes. The V and J calls were not made by the authors but by TCRdb's processing. The sample table contains about 120,000 distinct CDR3 sequences; only one count was recorded for over 7.5% of them. The ten top clones hold 1.4% of the sample.

Comment on this clonotype: Its specific antigen is unknown. No qualities accompany the bases; no much larger clone lies one base away.

The junction shows trimming of 3 bases on V and 3 bases on J, and the gene matches do not reach 6 bases of it. Including cysteine and phenylalanine, the CDR3 has 16 amino acids. The DNA shown is the 48-base CDR3, in frame from base 1. Reading the germline V gene gives CDR1 MGHRA and CDR2 YSYEKL. The rearrangement joined TRBV4-1 to TRBJ2-7, and 12 junctional nucleotides match TRBD2. The TCR originated in a human donor in good health. Some clones in this sample may be carry-over from other donors' samples. Donor details come from another sample of the same person, matched by shared clones. The sequencing sample was made of whole blood. The nucleotide sequence reads as follows: TGCGCCAGCAGCCACCCGGGACTAGCGGGCGTCTACGAGCAGTACTTC. It codes for CASSHPGLAGVYEQYF.